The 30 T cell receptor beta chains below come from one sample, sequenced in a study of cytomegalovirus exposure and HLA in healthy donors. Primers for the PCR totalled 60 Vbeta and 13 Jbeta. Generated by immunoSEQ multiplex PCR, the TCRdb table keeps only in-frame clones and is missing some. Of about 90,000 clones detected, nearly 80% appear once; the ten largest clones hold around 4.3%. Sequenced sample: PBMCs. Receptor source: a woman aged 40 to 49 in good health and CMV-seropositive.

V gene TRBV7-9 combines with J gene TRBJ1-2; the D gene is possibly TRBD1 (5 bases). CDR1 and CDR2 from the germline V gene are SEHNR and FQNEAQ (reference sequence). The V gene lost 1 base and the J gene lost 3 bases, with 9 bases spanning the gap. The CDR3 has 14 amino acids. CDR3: CASSLVGEHYGYTF. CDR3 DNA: TGTGCCAGCAGCTTAGTAGGGGAACACTATGGCTACACCTTC.

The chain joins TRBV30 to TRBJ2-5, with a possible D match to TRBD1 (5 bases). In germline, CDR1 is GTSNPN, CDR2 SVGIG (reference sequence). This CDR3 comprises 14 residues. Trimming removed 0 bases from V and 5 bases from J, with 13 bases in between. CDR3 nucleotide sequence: TGTGCCTGGAGTGTATTGCAGGGCTGGGAGACCCAGTACTTC. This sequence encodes CAWSVLQGWETQYF.

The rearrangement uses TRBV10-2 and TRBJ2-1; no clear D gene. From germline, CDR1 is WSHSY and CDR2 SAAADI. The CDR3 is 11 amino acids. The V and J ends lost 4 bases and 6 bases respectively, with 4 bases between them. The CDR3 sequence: CASSAGNEQFF. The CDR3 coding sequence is TGCGCCAGCAGTGCGGGCAATGAGCAGTTCTTC.

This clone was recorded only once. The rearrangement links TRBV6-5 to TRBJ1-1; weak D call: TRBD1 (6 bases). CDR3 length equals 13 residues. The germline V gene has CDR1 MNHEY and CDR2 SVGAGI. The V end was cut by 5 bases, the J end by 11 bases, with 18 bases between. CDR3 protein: CASSEARGGEAFF. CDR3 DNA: TGTGCCAGCAGTGAAGCCAGAGGGGGGGAGGCTTTCTTT.

The CDR3 sequence: CASSLGGLAGAQETQYF. The CDR3 nucleotides are TGCGCCAGCAGCTTGGGAGGACTAGCGGGAGCCCAAGAGACCCAGTACTTC. The chain couples TRBV5-1 to TRBJ2-5, with 13 positions matching TRBD2. Trimming removed 0 bases from V and 1 base from J; junction bases left unmatched: 3. CDR3 length: 17 amino acids. Germline V gene sequence: CDR1 SGHRS, CDR2 YFSETQ.

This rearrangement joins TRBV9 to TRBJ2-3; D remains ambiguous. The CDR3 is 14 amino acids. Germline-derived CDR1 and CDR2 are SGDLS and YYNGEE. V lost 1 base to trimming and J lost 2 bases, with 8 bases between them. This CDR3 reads CASSVSSFTDTQYF. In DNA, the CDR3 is TGTGCCAGCAGCGTAAGTAGCTTCACAGATACGCAGTATTTT.

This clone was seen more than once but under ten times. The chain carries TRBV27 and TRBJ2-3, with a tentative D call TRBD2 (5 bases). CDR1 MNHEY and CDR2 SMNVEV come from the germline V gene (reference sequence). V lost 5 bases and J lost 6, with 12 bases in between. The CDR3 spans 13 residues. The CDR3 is CASSRTDRDTQYF. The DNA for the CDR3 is TGTGCCAGCAGTCGGACTGATAGGGATACGCAGTATTTT.

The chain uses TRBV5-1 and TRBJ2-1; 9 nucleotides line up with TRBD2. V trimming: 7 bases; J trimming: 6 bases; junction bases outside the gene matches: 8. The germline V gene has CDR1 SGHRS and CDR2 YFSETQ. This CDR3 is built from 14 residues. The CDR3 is CASYRASGTNEQFF. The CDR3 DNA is TGCGCCAGCTACAGGGCTAGCGGGACCAATGAGCAGTTCTTC.

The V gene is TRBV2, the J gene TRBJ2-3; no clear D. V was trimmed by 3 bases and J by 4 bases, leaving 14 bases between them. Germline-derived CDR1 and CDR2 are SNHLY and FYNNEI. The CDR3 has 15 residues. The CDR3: CASSDALFSPDTQYF. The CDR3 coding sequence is TGTGCCAGCAGTGACGCCCTTTTTAGTCCAGATACGCAGTATTTT.

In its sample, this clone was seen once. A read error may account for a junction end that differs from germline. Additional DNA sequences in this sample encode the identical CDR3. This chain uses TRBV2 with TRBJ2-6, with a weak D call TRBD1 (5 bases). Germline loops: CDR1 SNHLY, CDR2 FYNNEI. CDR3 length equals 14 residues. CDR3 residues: CASRRPSGANVLTF. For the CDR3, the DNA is TGTGCCAGCAGAAGACCCTCTGGGGCCAACGTCTTGACTTTC.

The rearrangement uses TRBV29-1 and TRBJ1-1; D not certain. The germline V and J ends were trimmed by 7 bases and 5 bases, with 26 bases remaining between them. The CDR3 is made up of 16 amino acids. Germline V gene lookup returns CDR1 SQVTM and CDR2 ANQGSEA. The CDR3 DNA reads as TGCAGCGCCCTGATGGCCCCGGGGTCGAGGCGGACTGAAGCTTTCTTT. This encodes CSALMAPGSRRTEAFF.

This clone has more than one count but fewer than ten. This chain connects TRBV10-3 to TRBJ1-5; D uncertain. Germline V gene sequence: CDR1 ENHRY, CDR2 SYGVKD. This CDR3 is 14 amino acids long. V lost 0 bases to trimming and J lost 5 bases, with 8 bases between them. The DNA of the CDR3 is TGTGCCATCAGTGAGTCCGGGGAGCATCAGCCCCAGCATTTT. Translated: CAISESGEHQPQHF.

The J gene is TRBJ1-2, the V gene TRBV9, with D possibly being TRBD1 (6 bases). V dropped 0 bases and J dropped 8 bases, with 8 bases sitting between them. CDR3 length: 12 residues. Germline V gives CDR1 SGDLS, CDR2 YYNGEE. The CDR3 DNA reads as TGTGCCAGCAGCGTAGGGACAGCGGGCTACACCTTC. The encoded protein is CASSVGTAGYTF.

CDR3 sequence: CASGLGIAGQETQYF. The CDR3 DNA reads TGTGCTAGTGGTTTGGGAATAGCGGGACAAGAGACCCAGTACTTC. This chain connects TRBV12-5 to TRBJ2-5, with 8 nucleotides matching TRBD2. CDR3 length equals 15 residues. Germline values: CDR1 LGHNT, CDR2 FRNRAP. J lost 2 bases, V lost 1 base, and 3 bases had no gene match.

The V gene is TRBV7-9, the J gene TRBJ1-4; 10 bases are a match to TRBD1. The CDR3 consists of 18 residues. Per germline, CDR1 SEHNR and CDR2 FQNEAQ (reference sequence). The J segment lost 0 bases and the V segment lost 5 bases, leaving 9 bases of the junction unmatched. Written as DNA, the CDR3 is TGTGCCAGCAGCAAGGACAGGGGGGGAATTGCAACTAATGAAAAACTGTTTTTT. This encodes CASSKDRGGIATNEKLFF.

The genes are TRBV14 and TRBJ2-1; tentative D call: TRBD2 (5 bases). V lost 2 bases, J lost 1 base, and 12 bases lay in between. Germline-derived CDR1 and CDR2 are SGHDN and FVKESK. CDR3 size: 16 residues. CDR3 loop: CASSQTISESYNEQFF. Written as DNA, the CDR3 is TGTGCCAGCAGCCAAACGATTAGCGAGTCCTACAATGAGCAGTTCTTC.

CDR3 sequence reads: CASSRGQEVGAQHF. The CDR3 region has the DNA TGTGCCAGCAGTCGGGGACAGGAGGTAGGGGCCCAGCATTTT. The genes are TRBV27 and TRBJ1-5, with 8 bases matching TRBD1. V shed 5 bases and J 11 bases; nucleotides not matched to a gene: 11. CDR3 length: 14 residues. Looked up from germline, CDR1 is MNHEY and CDR2 is SMNVEV (reference sequence).

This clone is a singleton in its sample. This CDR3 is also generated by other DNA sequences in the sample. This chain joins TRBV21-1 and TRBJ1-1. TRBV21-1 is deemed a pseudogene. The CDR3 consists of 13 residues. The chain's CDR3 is CASSGEGGTEAFF. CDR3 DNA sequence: TGTGCCAGCAGCGGAGAGGGAGGGACTGAAGCTTTCTTT.

CDR3: CASSFTPSDTQYF. DNA for the CDR3: TGTGCCAGCAGCTTCACTCCCTCCGATACGCAGTATTTT. The chain joins TRBV7-2 to TRBJ2-3, with D unclear. This CDR3 is built from 13 residues. Deletions cut 3 bases from V and 6 bases from J, with 10 bases between. The V gene's germline CDR1 is SGHTA and CDR2 FQGNSA.

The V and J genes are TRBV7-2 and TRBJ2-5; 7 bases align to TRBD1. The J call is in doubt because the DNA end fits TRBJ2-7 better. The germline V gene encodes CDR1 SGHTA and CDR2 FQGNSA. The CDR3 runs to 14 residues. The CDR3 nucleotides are TGTGCCAGCAGCTTAAGACAGGGCGGAGACGAGCAGTACTTC. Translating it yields CASSLRQGGDEQYF.

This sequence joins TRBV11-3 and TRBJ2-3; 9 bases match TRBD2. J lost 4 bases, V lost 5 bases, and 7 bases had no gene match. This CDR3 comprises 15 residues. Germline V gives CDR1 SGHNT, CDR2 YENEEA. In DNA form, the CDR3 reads TGTGCCAGCAGCAACAGCGGGAGGTTTCCAGATACGCAGTATTTT. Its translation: CASSNSGRFPDTQYF.

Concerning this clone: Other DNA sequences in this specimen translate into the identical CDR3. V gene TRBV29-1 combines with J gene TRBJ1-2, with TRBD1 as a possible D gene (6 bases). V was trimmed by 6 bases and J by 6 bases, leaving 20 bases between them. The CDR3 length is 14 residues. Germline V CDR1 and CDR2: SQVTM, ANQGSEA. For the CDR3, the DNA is TGCAGCGTAGAGAACGACGGGGGGGGCCATGGCTACACCTTC. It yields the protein CSVENDGGGHGYTF.

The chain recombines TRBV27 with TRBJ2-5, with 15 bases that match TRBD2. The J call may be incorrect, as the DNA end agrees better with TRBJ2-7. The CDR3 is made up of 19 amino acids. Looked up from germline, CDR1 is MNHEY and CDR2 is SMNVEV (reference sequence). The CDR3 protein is CASSLTLGLAGGRSYEQYF. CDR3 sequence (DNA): TGTGCCAGCAGTTTAACTTTGGGACTAGCGGGAGGTAGGTCCTACGAGCAGTACTTC.

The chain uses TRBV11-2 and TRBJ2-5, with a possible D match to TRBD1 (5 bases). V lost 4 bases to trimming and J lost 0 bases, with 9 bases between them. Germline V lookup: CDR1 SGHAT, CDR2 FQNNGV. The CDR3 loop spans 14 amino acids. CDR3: CASSWFRDQETQYF. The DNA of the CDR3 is TGTGCCAGCAGCTGGTTCAGGGACCAAGAGACCCAGTACTTC.

The CDR3 nucleotides read TGTGCCAGCTCACCACCGGGACAAACCTACGAGCAGTACTTC. Translation gives CASSPPGQTYEQYF. The chain uses TRBV18 and TRBJ2-7; possible D gene TRBD1, 6 bases. V lost 0 bases and J 2 bases, leaving 8 bases between the germline ends. CDR3 length equals 14 residues. Looked up from germline, CDR1 is KGHSH and CDR2 is LQKENI. Drawing the rest from reference TRBV18 and TRBJ2-7, the complete variable domain is NAGVMQNPRHLVRRRGQEARLRCSPMKGHSHVYWYRQLPEEGLKFMVYLQKENIIDESGMPKERFSAEFPKEGPSILRIQQVVRGDSAAYFCASSPPGQTYEQYFGPGTRLTVT.

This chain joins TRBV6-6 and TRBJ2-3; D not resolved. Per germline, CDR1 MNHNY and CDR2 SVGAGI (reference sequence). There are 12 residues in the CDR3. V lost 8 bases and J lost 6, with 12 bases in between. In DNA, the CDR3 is TGTGCCAGCGGCGACTTGCCCGATACGCAGTATTTT. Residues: CASGDLPDTQYF.

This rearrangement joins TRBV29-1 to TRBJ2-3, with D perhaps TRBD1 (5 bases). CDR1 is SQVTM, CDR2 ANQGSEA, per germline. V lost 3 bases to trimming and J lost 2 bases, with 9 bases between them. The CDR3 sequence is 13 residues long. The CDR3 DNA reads TGCAGCGTTGACAGGGCCTACACAGATACGCAGTATTTT. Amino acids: CSVDRAYTDTQYF.

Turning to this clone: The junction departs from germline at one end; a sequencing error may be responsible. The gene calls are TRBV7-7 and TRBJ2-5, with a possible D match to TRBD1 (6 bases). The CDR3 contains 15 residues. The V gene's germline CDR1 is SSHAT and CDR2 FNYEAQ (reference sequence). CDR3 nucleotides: TGTGCTAGCAGCTTAGTAGGTACAGGGCGAGAGACCCAGTACTTC. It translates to CASSLVGTGRETQYF.

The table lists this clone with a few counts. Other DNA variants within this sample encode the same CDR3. The CDR3 is CASSEGTSGSYEQYF. CDR3 coding DNA: TGTGCCAGCAGTGAAGGGACTAGCGGGTCCTACGAGCAGTACTTC. This chain connects TRBV6-1 to TRBJ2-7; 11 bases are shared with TRBD2. Losses at the gene ends were 1 base for V and 1 base for J; bases not matched to a gene: 0. Per the germline V gene, CDR1 is MNHNS and CDR2 is SASEGT. The CDR3 is 15 residues long.

Here the CDR3 DNA reads TGTGCCAGTAGCCTAGACAGGGTCAATGAGCAGTTCTTC. Translation gives CASSLDRVNEQFF. The genes are TRBV19 and TRBJ2-1, with 7 bases fitting TRBD1. V lost 6 bases to trimming and J lost 6 bases; unmatched junction nucleotides: 5. CDR1 and CDR2 from the germline V gene are LNHDA and SQIVND (reference sequence). The length of the CDR3 is 13 residues.